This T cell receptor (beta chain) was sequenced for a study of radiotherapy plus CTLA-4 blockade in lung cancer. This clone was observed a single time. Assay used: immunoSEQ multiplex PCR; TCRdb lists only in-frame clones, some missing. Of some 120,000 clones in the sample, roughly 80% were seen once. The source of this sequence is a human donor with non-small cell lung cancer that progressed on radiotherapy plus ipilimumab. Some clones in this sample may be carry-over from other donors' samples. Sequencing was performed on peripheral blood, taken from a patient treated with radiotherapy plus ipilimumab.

In DNA, the CDR3 is TGTGCCAGCAGCTTATACAGGGAAAGTGAGCAGTACTTC. Its protein is CASSLYRESEQYF. This chain links TRBV7-2 with TRBJ2-5; D may be TRBD1 (6 bases). Germline lookup yields CDR1 SGHTA and CDR2 FQGNSA. The V and J ends lost 2 bases and 11 bases respectively, with 15 bases between them. This CDR3 has 13 residues.